Each of the 31 T cell receptor beta chains below was sequenced from the same sample in a study of regulatory T cells in long-lasting Graves disease. CDR3 regions were amplified by Arm-PCR using iRepertoire HTBI primers to build TCR beta libraries. MiXCR was run by TCRdb on the multiplex PCR reads, yielding one entry per CDR3 protein. The table includes over 500,000 distinct CDR3 sequences, roughly 15% detected once. As to time point: newly diagnosed GD, antithyroid drugs for less than 3 months. RNA isolated from PBMCs was used to make the TCR library. The sample also formed part of further work on T cells in Graves' hyperthyroidism and ophthalmopathy.

The source material was peripheral blood mononuclear cells (PBMCs), sampled at new diagnosis, from a patient treated with antithyroid drugs. These receptors originate from a young man with Graves disease.

This clonotype has at least ten counts. The chain recombines TRBV12-3 or TRBV12-4 with TRBJ2-1, with D unresolved. The length of the CDR3 is 15 residues. V lost 5 bases to trimming and J lost 0 bases, with 11 bases between them. The CDR3 region is CASSEASSSYNEQFF. The CDR3, as DNA: TGTGCCAGCAGTGAAGCTTCCAGCTCCTACAATGAGCAGTTCTTC.

This clonotype was seen ten or more times. The chain is built from TRBV6-1 and TRBJ2-5; TRBD2 matches 12 bases. Germline V gene data show CDR1 as MNHNS and CDR2 as SASEGT. The CDR3 covers 16 residues. Trimming removed 6 bases from V and 2 bases from J; junction bases left unmatched: 7. The CDR3 region is CASSLLTSGRQETQYF. The CDR3 nucleotides read TGTGCCAGCAGCCTATTAACTAGCGGGAGGCAAGAGACCCAGTACTTC.

The chain has TRBV6-1 and TRBJ1-1; D is possibly TRBD1 (5 bases). The CDR3 has 16 amino acids. Germline V CDR1 and CDR2: MNHNS, SASEGT. V was shortened by 2 bases and J by 1 base, with 14 bases between the two germline ends. In DNA form, the CDR3 reads TGTGCCAGCAGTGAAATGGCGGGACTCAAGAACACTGAAGCTTTCTTT. Its protein product is CASSEMAGLKNTEAFF.

The V gene is TRBV20-1, the J gene TRBJ2-1, with 11 bases identical to TRBD2. V dropped 4 bases and J dropped 13; count of bases not matched to a gene: 15. The germline V gene has CDR1 DFQATT and CDR2 SNEGSKA (reference sequence). This CDR3 contains 15 residues. The DNA for the CDR3 is TGCAGTGCTAAGGGCGCTAGCGGGAGGTATTCAAGACAGTTCTTC. Protein product: CSAKGASGRYSRQFF.

This clonotype was counted many times. One end of the junction is discordant with germline, which a read error may explain. This chain connects TRBV3-1 to TRBJ2-3; D call uncertain. Germline-derived CDR1 and CDR2 are LGHDT and YNNKEL (reference sequence). This CDR3 spans 12 amino acids. CDR3 sequence reads: CASSQGLWASNF. The CDR3 nucleotides read TGTGCCAGCAGCCAAGGGCTGTGGGCGTCCAATTTT.

The chain recombines TRBV19 with TRBJ1-1; possible D gene TRBD1, 6 bases. The germline V gene encodes CDR1 LNHDA and CDR2 SQIVND (reference sequence). CDR3 length: 14 amino acids. V shed 0 bases and J shed 1 base, with 6 bases lying between them. CDR3 in DNA: TGTGCCAGTAGTATAGAACAGGGGAACACTGAAGCTTTCTTT. Translating it yields CASSIEQGNTEAFF.

This clonotype was counted many times. At one end the junction does not follow the germline gene, possibly because of a read error. The chain uses TRBV2 and TRBJ2-7, with D maybe TRBD2 (5 bases). In germline, CDR1 is SNHLY, CDR2 FYNNEI. CDR3 length: 11 residues. This CDR3 reads CASSADYAMRF. CDR3 nucleotides: TGTGCCAGCAGTGCCGACTACGCTATGCGCTTC. Full variable domain (rest looked up from reference TRBV2 and TRBJ2-7): EPEVTQTPSHQVTQMGQEVILRCVPISNHLYFYWYRQILGQKVEFLVSFYNNEISEKSEIFDDQFSVERPDGSNFTLKIRSTKLEDSAMYFCASSADYAMRFGPGTRLTVT.

The chain is built from TRBV7-9 and TRBJ2-7; D gene ambiguous. The CDR3 has 14 residues. Germline CDR1 is SEHNR and CDR2 is FQNEAQ (reference sequence). The V end lost 5 bases, the J end lost 2 bases, and 13 bases lay between the germline ends. The CDR3 spells CASSQTETTYEQYF. CDR3 nucleotide sequence: TGTGCCAGCAGCCAGACGGAAACGACCTACGAGCAGTACTTC.

This clonotype appeared many times. The CDR3 loop is CASSPGEAYEQYF. In DNA, the CDR3 is TGTGCCAGCAGTCCCGGGGAAGCCTACGAGCAGTACTTC. This rearrangement joins TRBV6-1 to TRBJ2-7; D perhaps matches TRBD2 (5 bases). The germline CDR1 and CDR2 sequences are MNHNS and SASEGT. With 5 bases removed from V and 2 bases from J, the gap between germline ends came to 10 bases. The CDR3 has 13 amino acids.

This clonotype showed up many times. The chain has TRBV11-2 and TRBJ1-2; 7 bases are shared with TRBD1. The germline CDR1 and CDR2 sequences are SGHAT and FQNNGV. V trimming: 5 bases; J trimming: 7 bases; junction bases outside the gene matches: 10. This CDR3 has 14 amino acids. The chain's CDR3 is CASSVGRQGSGYTF. The CDR3 DNA sequence: TGTGCCAGCAGCGTCGGACGACAGGGTAGTGGCTACACCTTC.

This clonotype was seen ten or more times. The chain links TRBV5-1 to TRBJ2-1, with D possibly TRBD2 on 5 matching bases. V gave up 0 bases and J gave up 7 bases, with 14 bases separating them. The germline V gene has CDR1 SGHRS and CDR2 YFSETQ. CDR3 length equals 15 residues. In nucleotides, the CDR3 is TGCGCCAGCAGCTTGGCTTCGGCTAGCCTGAATGAGCAGTTCTTC. Translation: CASSLASASLNEQFF.

In DNA, the CDR3 is TGTGCCAGCAGTCCCGATTGGTGGGAGCAGTACTTC. It is translated as CASSPDWWEQYF. The V and J genes are TRBV28 and TRBJ2-7, with unresolved D. Germline V lookup: CDR1 MDHEN, CDR2 SYDVKM. This CDR3 is 12 amino acids long. The V end was cut by 5 bases, the J end by 7 bases, with 12 bases between.

This clonotype was counted only a few times. This chain links TRBV7-9 with TRBJ2-6; D gene uncertain. This CDR3 is built from 12 residues. CDR1 and CDR2 from the germline V gene are SEHNR and FQNEAQ (reference sequence). V lost 8 bases and J lost 0, with 2 bases in between. The CDR3 nucleotides read TGTGCCAGCCCCTCTGGGGCCAACGTCCTGACTTTC. This encodes CASPSGANVLTF. The full variable domain, with the rest looked up from reference TRBV7-9 and TRBJ2-6, is DTGVSQNPRHKITKRGQNVTFRCDPISEHNRLYWYRQTLGQGPEFLTYFQNEAQLEKSRLLSDRFSAERPKGSFSTLEIQRTEQGDSAMYLCASPSGANVLTFGAGSRLTVL.

The chain carries TRBV27 and TRBJ1-2; no clear D gene. V was clipped by 7 bases and J by 6 bases, with 15 bases between them. Germline V CDR1 and CDR2: MNHEY, SMNVEV (reference sequence). The length of the CDR3 is 13 residues. The CDR3 loop reads CASKAHGADGYTF. CDR3 nucleotides: TGTGCCAGCAAAGCCCATGGAGCAGATGGCTACACCTTC.

This rearrangement joins TRBV4-1 to TRBJ2-2, with D perhaps matching TRBD2 (6 bases). CDR1 MGHRA and CDR2 YSYEKL come from the germline V gene. Trimming took 1 base from V and 1 from J, leaving 7 bases between them. This CDR3 has 15 amino acids. The CDR3 DNA reads as TGCGCCAGCAGCCAAGCGGGACTGAACACCGGGGAGCTGTTTTTT. As protein: CASSQAGLNTGELFF.

This clonotype was counted a few times. One end of the junction is discordant with germline, which a read error may explain. V and J are TRBV7-7 and TRBJ2-5, with 11 nucleotides matching TRBD1. The germline gives CDR1 SSHAT, CDR2 FNYEAQ (reference sequence). The CDR3 sequence is 16 residues long. The CDR3 reads CASSLLGTGGTETQYF. The CDR3, as DNA: TGTGCTAGCAGCTTATTAGGGACAGGGGGAACAGAGACCCAGTACTTC.

The sample holds a few counts of this clonotype. The V call is TRBV19, the J call TRBJ2-7, with TRBD1 matching 8 bases. From germline, CDR1 is LNHDA and CDR2 SQIVND (reference sequence). The CDR3 runs 14 residues. V lost 4 bases and J lost 3; bases outside the gene matches: 5. The CDR3 region has the DNA TGTGCCAGTAGTACCCAGACAGGGGTCTACGAGCAGTACTTC. As protein: CASSTQTGVYEQYF.

This clonotype was recorded a few times. This sequence joins TRBV6-1 and TRBJ1-2; 8 positions match TRBD1. This CDR3 contains 15 residues. Germline CDR1 is MNHNS and CDR2 is SASEGT. The junction had 6 bases not matched to a gene; V was cut back by 3 bases and J by 3 bases. CDR3 amino acids: CASSEPGGSDYGYTF. DNA for the CDR3: TGTGCCAGCAGTGAGCCAGGGGGCAGCGACTATGGCTACACCTTC.

The rearrangement links TRBV11-2 to TRBJ1-6, with 12 bases fitting TRBD1. This CDR3 contains 14 residues. Trimming took 6 bases from V and 8 from J; bases not matched to a gene: 2. Germline CDR1 SGHAT, CDR2 FQNNGV. CDR3 nucleotides: TGTGCCAGCAGTCGGGACAGGGGGCATTCACCCCTCCACTTT. Translated: CASSRDRGHSPLHF. The full variable domain, completed using reference TRBV11-2 and TRBJ1-6, is EAGVAQSPRYKIIEKRQSVAFWCNPISGHATLYWYQQILGQGPKLLIQFQNNGVVDDSQLPKDRFSAERLKGVDSTLKIQPAKLEDSAVYLCASSRDRGHSPLHFGNGTRLTVT.

This clonotype was recorded many times. The chain employs TRBV6-2 or TRBV6-3 and TRBJ2-7; 7 bases agree with TRBD2. From germline, CDR1 is MNHEY and CDR2 SVGEGT. The ends lost 7 bases at V and 3 bases at J; junction bases unmatched: 9. CDR3 length equals 14 residues. DNA for the CDR3: TGTGCCAGCACCAAGCTAGCGGAGGGCTACGAGCAGTACTTC. Residues: CASTKLAEGYEQYF.

There are many counts of this clonotype. The CDR3 loop is CASTEPGGRDTQYF. The CDR3 DNA reads TGTGCCAGCACGGAGCCTGGGGGTAGAGATACGCAGTATTTT. V gene TRBV2 combines with J gene TRBJ2-3, with D perhaps assigned TRBD1 or TRBD2 (5 bases each). Trimming left V 7 bases short and J 5 bases short, with 16 bases between. The CDR3 sequence is 14 residues long. Per the germline V gene, CDR1 is SNHLY and CDR2 is FYNNEI.

At least ten counts were recorded for this clonotype. The chain employs TRBV11-3 and TRBJ2-1; 7 bases map to TRBD2. V gave up 2 bases and J gave up 9 bases; unmatched junction bases: 7. Germline lookup yields CDR1 SGHNT and CDR2 YENEEA. This CDR3 has 14 amino acids. The CDR3 nucleotides are TGTGCCAGCAGCTTAACAGCGGGGAGTGCTGAGCAGTTCTTC. Protein: CASSLTAGSAEQFF.

This clonotype showed up just a few times. The chain is built from TRBV6-1 and TRBJ1-2, with D possibly being TRBD1 (5 bases). Germline V gene data show CDR1 as MNHNS and CDR2 as SASEGT. The CDR3 is made up of 14 amino acids. V lost 5 bases, J lost 9 bases, and 19 bases lay in between. The CDR3 loop is CASSKPGTPGSYTF. The CDR3 DNA reads TGTGCCAGCAGTAAGCCCGGGACCCCGGGGAGCTACACCTTC.

This clonotype showed up many times. The chain recombines TRBV12-3 or TRBV12-4 with TRBJ1-1, with D possibly matching TRBD1 (6 bases). V lost 5 bases, J lost 4 bases, and 23 bases lay in between. This CDR3 is 17 amino acids long. The CDR3 reads CASSALRGRSWGTEAFF. The DNA of the CDR3 is TGTGCCAGCAGTGCCCTCAGGGGTCGGTCTTGGGGCACTGAAGCTTTCTTT.

In its sample, this clonotype was seen a few times. CDR3 residues: CAWSGDSNEKLFF. The CDR3 DNA follows: TGTGCCTGGAGCGGGGACAGTAATGAAAAACTGTTTTTT. This chain uses TRBV30 with TRBJ1-4; 7 nucleotides match TRBD1. V lost 3 bases, J lost 4 bases, and 2 bases stayed unmatched. Germline CDR1 is GTSNPN and CDR2 is SVGIG (reference sequence). The CDR3 loop spans 13 amino acids.

The chain has TRBV10-3 and TRBJ2-7; 8 bases match TRBD2. The J segment lost 2 bases and the V segment lost 0 bases, leaving 12 bases of the junction unmatched. The V gene's germline CDR1 is ENHRY and CDR2 SYGVKD. CDR3 length equals 18 residues. For the CDR3, the DNA is TGTGCCATCAGTGAGTCGACCGGGGGGGGAGGGTCCCCCTACGAGCAGTACTTC. Its protein product is CAISESTGGGGSPYEQYF.

Ten or more counts support this clonotype. The CDR3 DNA sequence: TGTGCCAGCAGTGAGGGACCTCAAACCGAGCAGTACTTC. This translates into CASSEGPQTEQYF. The chain combines TRBV2 with TRBJ2-7, with D tentatively TRBD1 or TRBD2 (5 bases each). Germline V CDR1 and CDR2: SNHLY, FYNNEI. The CDR3 covers 13 residues. V was cut by 3 bases and J by 6 bases, with 12 bases left in between.

The gene calls are TRBV15 and TRBJ2-7; 10 nucleotides agree with TRBD2. V lost 5 bases to trimming and J lost 1 base; unmatched junction nucleotides: 11. The germline gives CDR1 LNHNV, CDR2 YYDKDF (reference sequence). The CDR3 has 17 amino acids. In DNA form, the CDR3 reads TGTGCCACCAGCGGAGCTTTAGCGGGAGGAGGATCCTACGAGCAGTACTTC. Its translation: CATSGALAGGGSYEQYF.

CDR3 loop: CSAQDRAETQYF. DNA for the CDR3: TGCAGTGCCCAGGACAGGGCTGAGACCCAGTACTTC. The chain links TRBV20-1 to TRBJ2-5, with TRBD1 matching over 8 bases. CDR1 is DFQATT, CDR2 SNEGSKA, per germline (reference sequence). Trimming at V came to 6 bases and at J to 5 bases, leaving 5 bases not matched to a gene. This CDR3 is 12 amino acids long.

This clonotype has a count of ten or more. The chain joins TRBV2 to TRBJ2-1, with 7 bases matching TRBD2. V shed 8 bases, J shed 8 bases, and the junction held 9 bases outside the gene matches. This CDR3 region has 13 residues. Germline-derived CDR1 and CDR2 are SNHLY and FYNNEI. CDR3 sequence reads: CASVNGGGDEQFF. The CDR3 nucleotides are TGTGCCAGCGTTAACGGGGGAGGGGATGAGCAGTTCTTC.

In this sample, this clonotype turned up a few times. The J gene is TRBJ2-7, the V gene TRBV9; possibly TRBD2 for D (6 bases). The length of the CDR3 is 14 residues. The V end lost 0 bases, the J end lost 4 bases, and 11 bases lay between the germline ends. Germline values: CDR1 SGDLS, CDR2 YYNGEE. CDR3 in amino acids: CASSVEGTPYEQYF. CDR3 nucleotides: TGTGCCAGCAGCGTAGAGGGGACTCCGTACGAGCAGTACTTC. Full variable domain (missing parts from reference TRBV9 and TRBJ2-7): DSGVTQTPKHLITATGQRVTLRCSPRSGDLSVYWYQQSLDQGLQFLIQYYNGEERAKGNILERFSAQQFPDLHSELNLSSLELGDSALYFCASSVEGTPYEQYFGPGTRLTVT.